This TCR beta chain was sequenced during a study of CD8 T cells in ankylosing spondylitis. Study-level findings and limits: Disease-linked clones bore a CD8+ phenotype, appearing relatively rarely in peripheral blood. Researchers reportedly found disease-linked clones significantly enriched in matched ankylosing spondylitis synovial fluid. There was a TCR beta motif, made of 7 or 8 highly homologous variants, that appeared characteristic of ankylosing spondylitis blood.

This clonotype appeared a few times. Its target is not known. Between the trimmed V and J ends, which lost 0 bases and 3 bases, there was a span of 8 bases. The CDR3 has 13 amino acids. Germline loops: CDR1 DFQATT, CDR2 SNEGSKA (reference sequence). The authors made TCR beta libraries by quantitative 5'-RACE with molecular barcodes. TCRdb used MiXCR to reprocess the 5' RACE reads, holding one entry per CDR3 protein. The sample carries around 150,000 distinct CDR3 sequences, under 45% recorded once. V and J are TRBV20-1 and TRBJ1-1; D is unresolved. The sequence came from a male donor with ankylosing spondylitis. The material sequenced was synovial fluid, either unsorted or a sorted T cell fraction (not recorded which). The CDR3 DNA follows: TGCAGTGCTAGAGATACGCGAGACACTGAAGCTTTCTTT. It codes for CSARDTRDTEAFF.